A single sample is the source of the 29 T cell receptor beta chains below, sequenced in a study of blood T cell repertoires in COVID-19. TCRdb's table, derived via immunoSEQ multiplex PCR, lists solely in-frame clones and lacks some. The data contain under 300,000 clones, 88% of them singletons. Sequencing input: PBMCs or T cells enriched from blood (not recorded which). These receptors were taken from a woman in her forties with acute COVID-19.

V gene TRBV5-4 combines with J gene TRBJ2-5; TRBD1 is a possible D gene (6 bases). CDR1 is SGHNT, CDR2 YYREEE, per germline (reference sequence). The CDR3 spans 14 residues. Trimming took 2 bases from V and 5 from J, leaving 13 bases between them. In DNA form, the CDR3 reads TGTGCCAGCAGCTTCCAGGGGCCCTGGGAGACCCAGTACTTC. Residues: CASSFQGPWETQYF.

The rearrangement joins TRBV4-1 to TRBJ2-1; 8 bases agree with TRBD2. V gave up 0 bases and J gave up 3 bases; unmatched junction bases: 10. This CDR3 has 18 residues. Looked up from germline, CDR1 is MGHRA and CDR2 is YSYEKL. CDR3 nucleotides: TGCGCCAGCAGCCAAGATGATGTTGGCCTAGCGGGCTACAATGAGCAGTTCTTC. This codes for CASSQDDVGLAGYNEQFF.

Of note for this clone: This CDR3 is also generated by other DNA sequences in the sample. CDR3 loop: CATRQGNTEAFF. The CDR3 DNA is TGTGCCACGAGACAGGGAAACACTGAAGCTTTCTTT. The chain joins TRBV10-3 to TRBJ1-1, with 7 bases aligning to TRBD1. Germline values: CDR1 ENHRY, CDR2 SYGVKD. This CDR3 has 12 residues. V was clipped by 10 bases and J by 2 bases; unmatched bases: 4.

This clone has only one observation. The chain employs TRBV19 and TRBJ1-1; TRBD1 matches at 7 bases. The trim removed 5 bases at V and 10 bases at J, leaving 13 bases unmatched. The CDR3 loop spans 14 amino acids. Germline V gene data show CDR1 as LNHDA and CDR2 as SQIVND (reference sequence). The DNA for the CDR3 is TGTGCCAGTAGTCGGATGACAGGGATGGAGACAGCTTTCTTT. This sequence encodes CASSRMTGMETAFF. Complete variable domain (other parts from reference TRBV19 and TRBJ1-1): DGGITQSPKYLFRKEGQNVTLSCEQNLNHDAMYWYRQDPGQGLRLIYYSQIVNDFQKGDIAEGYSVSREKKESFPLTVTSAQKNPTAFYLCASSRMTGMETAFFGQGTRLTVV.

The V gene is TRBV5-1, the J gene TRBJ2-3, with D possibly matching TRBD1 (5 bases). The CDR3 runs 16 residues. The ends were cut back, 0 bases at V and 3 bases at J, with 14 bases in the middle. Germline V CDR1 and CDR2: SGHRS, YFSETQ. The CDR3 protein is CASSLEGILLTDTQYF. The DNA for the CDR3 is TGCGCCAGCAGCTTGGAGGGGATTTTGCTGACAGATACGCAGTATTTT.

The rearrangement uses TRBV10-3 and TRBJ2-7, with D perhaps matching TRBD1 (6 bases). This CDR3 is 15 amino acids long. The germline gives CDR1 ENHRY, CDR2 SYGVKD. V lost 7 bases and J lost 2, with 18 bases in between. CDR3: CAIMAGKGGAYEQYV. CDR3 DNA sequence: TGTGCCATCATGGCAGGGAAAGGGGGAGCCTACGAGCAGTACGTC.

The V call is TRBV5-1, the J call TRBJ2-3; 12 bases agree with TRBD2. Germline V lookup: CDR1 SGHRS, CDR2 YFSETQ. The CDR3 spans 16 residues. The V segment lost 1 base and the J segment 5 bases; nucleotides outside the gene matches: 5. The CDR3 sequence is CASSLTSGGLIDTQYF. As DNA, the CDR3 is TGCGCCAGCAGCTTGACTAGCGGGGGGCTGATAGATACGCAGTATTTT.

The chain links TRBV6-5 to TRBJ1-2, with D maybe TRBD1 (5 bases). The CDR3 sequence is 14 residues long. Germline assignment: CDR1 MNHEY and CDR2 SVGAGI. V was trimmed by 9 bases and J by 2 bases, leaving 16 bases between them. The CDR3 bases are TGTGCCAGTGGGGCCGGGGGACGAAACTATGGCTACACCTTC. Its translation: CASGAGGRNYGYTF.

The chain uses TRBV10-3 and TRBJ1-5; TRBD1 agrees at 8 bases. The CDR3 has 13 residues. V dropped 11 bases and J dropped 5; count of bases not matched to a gene: 8. Germline CDR1 and CDR2: ENHRY and SYGVKD. CDR3 protein: CASSAGGHQPQHF. For the CDR3, the DNA is TGTGCCTCATCTGCAGGGGGCCATCAGCCCCAGCATTTT.

The V and J genes are TRBV29-1 and TRBJ1-3; D not resolved. Germline lookup yields CDR1 SQVTM and CDR2 ANQGSEA. There are 13 residues in the CDR3. V lost 4 bases to trimming and J lost 0 bases, with 7 bases between them. CDR3 sequence reads: CSVGGLSGNTIYF. CDR3 nucleotide sequence: TGCAGCGTTGGTGGCCTCTCTGGAAACACCATATATTTT.

The CDR3, as DNA: TGTGCCAGCAGCTGGACAGGGCGGTCGGACACTGAAGCTTTCTTT. It yields the protein CASSWTGRSDTEAFF. The chain is built from TRBV5-8 and TRBJ1-1; TRBD1 matches 8 bases. V was clipped by 3 bases and J by 3 bases; unmatched bases: 7. The germline CDR1 and CDR2 sequences are SGHTS and YDEGEE. There are 15 residues in the CDR3.

The genes are TRBV29-1 and TRBJ2-2; 8 bases fit TRBD2. After removal of 4 bases from V and 4 bases from J, the junction contained 2 bases not matched to a gene. Germline-derived CDR1 and CDR2 are SQVTM and ANQGSEA. The CDR3 spans 13 residues. The CDR3 loop reads CSVGLAPTGELFF. In nucleotides, the CDR3 is TGCAGCGTTGGACTAGCGCCCACCGGGGAGCTGTTTTTT.

This clone has a handful of counts. The J gene is TRBJ1-2, the V gene TRBV5-5; no reliable D call. From germline, CDR1 is SGHKS and CDR2 YYEKEE (reference sequence). V dropped 0 bases and J dropped 10 bases, with 13 bases sitting between them. The CDR3 contains 13 residues. The CDR3 region has the DNA TGTGCCAGCAGCTTGGCCTCCCCAGGCGACTACACCTTC. Its protein is CASSLASPGDYTF.

This clone was counted a single time. The V call is TRBV4-1, the J call TRBJ1-2; 7 positions agree with TRBD1. This CDR3 region has 17 residues. V shed 5 bases and J 0 bases; nucleotides not matched to a gene: 12. Germline V lookup: CDR1 MGHRA, CDR2 YSYEKL. The CDR3 sequence is CASSFRGDSATNYGYTF. The CDR3, as DNA: TGCGCCAGCAGCTTTAGAGGGGACAGCGCTACTAACTATGGCTACACCTTC.

The chain couples TRBV1 to TRBJ2-7; TRBD1, the table's D call, lacks a check against the DNA. TRBV1 has pseudogene status. This CDR3 contains 16 residues. The CDR3, as DNA: TGCACCAGCAGTGCGAATTTGGGACAAAACTCCTACGAGCAGTACGTC. Translated: CTSSANLGQNSYEQYV.

V and J are TRBV11-2 and TRBJ2-1; 9 nucleotides align to TRBD2. V lost 3 bases to trimming and J lost 4 bases; unmatched junction nucleotides: 4. Germline V gene lookup returns CDR1 SGHAT and CDR2 FQNNGV. This CDR3 spans 15 amino acids. The CDR3 DNA sequence: TGTGCCAGCAGCTTGAGGACTAGCGAGTACAATGAGCAGTTCTTC. This codes for CASSLRTSEYNEQFF.

The chain links TRBV6-2 or TRBV6-3 to TRBJ1-1, with 8 bases aligning to TRBD1. This CDR3 is 15 amino acids long. V shed 2 bases, J shed 4 bases, and the junction held 6 bases outside the gene matches. Germline V CDR1 and CDR2: MNHEY, SVGEGT. Here the CDR3 reads CASSYPQGARTEAFF. CDR3 sequence (DNA): TGTGCCAGCAGTTACCCGCAGGGGGCGCGCACTGAAGCTTTCTTT.

The J gene is TRBJ1-2, the V gene TRBV24-1; D is uncertain. The CDR3 spans 12 residues. Per the germline V gene, CDR1 is KGHDR and CDR2 is SFDVKD. The CDR3 DNA sequence: TGTGCACCGTTGTGGGAGGGCTATGGCTACACCTTC. This sequence encodes CAPLWEGYGYTF.

The CDR3 bases are TGTGCCAGCAGTTTTACGGGGACTTATGGCTACACCTTC. Translating gives CASSFTGTYGYTF. The chain is built from TRBV12-3 or TRBV12-4 and TRBJ1-2; TRBD1 might be the D (5 bases). With 3 bases removed from V and 5 bases from J, the gap between germline ends came to 10 bases. The length of the CDR3 is 13 residues.

The chain combines TRBV12-5 with TRBJ2-2; the D is unclear. CDR1 is LGHNT and CDR2 is FRNRAP in the germline V gene. There are 15 residues in the CDR3. V lost 1 base and J 8 bases, leaving 14 bases between the germline ends. This CDR3 is CASGLDARGTGELFF. As DNA, the CDR3 is TGTGCTAGTGGTTTGGATGCTAGAGGAACTGGGGAGCTGTTTTTT.

The CDR3 DNA reads TGTGCCACTTCGGGACAGGGGGCGATGTATACGCAGTATTTT. Its translation is CATSGQGAMYTQYF. V gene TRBV25-1 combines with J gene TRBJ2-3; 12 bases agree with TRBD1. Germline V gives CDR1 MGHDK, CDR2 SYGVNS. The CDR3 contains 14 residues. Unmatched junction bases numbered 9, after V lost 10 bases and J lost 7 bases. Based on the CDR3 plus reference TRBV25-1 and TRBJ2-3, the full variable domain is EADIYQTPRYLVIGTGKKITLECSQTMGHDKMYWYQQDPGMELHLIHYSYGVNSTEKGDLSSESTVSRIRTEHFPLTLESARPSHTSQYLCATSGQGAMYTQYFGPGTRLTVL.

The chain is built from TRBV6-2 or TRBV6-3 and TRBJ2-5, with 9 bases lining up with TRBD1. The CDR3 length is 17 residues. The germline gives CDR1 MNHEY, CDR2 SVGEGT. The J segment lost 3 bases and the V segment lost 2 bases, leaving 10 bases of the junction unmatched. DNA of the CDR3: TGTGCCAGCAGTTACCTAAGGACAGGGGCTTGGGAAGAGACCCAGTACTTC. Residues: CASSYLRTGAWEETQYF.

This sequence joins TRBV5-1 and TRBJ2-1, with 7 nucleotides matching TRBD2. This CDR3 is 14 amino acids long. The germline gives CDR1 SGHRS, CDR2 YFSETQ. Trimming removed 3 bases from V and 5 bases from J; junction bases left unmatched: 5. The CDR3 region is CASSSSRGDNEQFF. CDR3 nucleotides: TGCGCCAGCAGCTCCTCCCGGGGGGACAATGAGCAGTTCTTC.

This rearrangement joins TRBV9 to TRBJ2-5; 9 bases are a match to TRBD2. Germline values: CDR1 SGDLS, CDR2 YYNGEE. Germline trimming cut 5 bases from V and 5 bases from J; bases unmatched to any gene: 10. This CDR3 is built from 15 residues. The CDR3 DNA reads TGTGCCAGCAGGCGGACCGGGACTAGCTACGAGACCCAGTACTTC. Protein sequence: CASRRTGTSYETQYF.

CDR3 coding DNA: TGTGCCAGCAGCCCCCACAGGAGGGCTAGCGGGGTTTTCGGTGAGCAGTTCTTC. Translating gives CASSPHRRASGVFGEQFF. The chain is built from TRBV7-9 and TRBJ2-1; TRBD2 matches 9 bases. The CDR3 extends over 18 amino acids. Germline values: CDR1 SEHNR, CDR2 FQNEAQ (reference sequence). The V and J ends lost 5 bases and 9 bases, in that order; junction bases with no gene match: 20. The full variable domain, in which reference TRBV7-9 and TRBJ2-1 provide the parts outside the CDR3, is DTGVSQNPRHKITKRGQNVTFRCDPISEHNRLYWYRQTLGQGPEFLTYFQNEAQLEKSRLLSDRFSAERPKGSFSTLEIQRTEQGDSAMYLCASSPHRRASGVFGEQFFGPGTRLTVL.

The rearrangement joins TRBV5-4 to TRBJ2-3; TRBD2 aligns across 10 bases. Germline V lookup: CDR1 SGHNT, CDR2 YYREEE (reference sequence). V was clipped by 0 bases and J by 3 bases; unmatched bases: 1. The CDR3 has 15 residues. This CDR3 is CASSLDSGGTDTQYF. The CDR3, as DNA: TGTGCCAGCAGCTTGGATAGCGGGGGGACAGATACGCAGTATTTT.

The V and J genes are TRBV7-2 and TRBJ2-3; D is unresolved. Germline CDR1 SGHTA, CDR2 FQGNSA. This CDR3 contains 14 residues. Trimming cost V 4 bases and J 0 bases, with 8 bases left between them. CDR3 in DNA: TGTGCCAGCAGCTCCTACTCTAGCACAGATACGCAGTATTTT. Translation gives CASSSYSSTDTQYF.

The V and J genes are TRBV21-1 and TRBJ1-2; the table's D call of TRBD1 was not tested on the DNA. TRBV21-1 has pseudogene status. There are 15 residues in the CDR3. CDR3 loop: CASSSTGQGYYGYTF. Written as DNA, the CDR3 is TGTGCCAGCAGCTCCACGGGACAGGGGTACTATGGCTACACCTTC.

V is TRBV6-2 or TRBV6-3 and J is TRBJ2-3, with TRBD1 as a possible D gene (6 bases). This CDR3 is built from 15 residues. Germline V gives CDR1 MNHEY, CDR2 SVGEGT. V shed 6 bases and J shed 0 bases, with 13 bases lying between them. The CDR3 protein is CASSLGTTSTDTQYF. CDR3 bases: TGTGCCAGCAGCCTCGGGACAACGAGCACAGATACGCAGTATTTT.